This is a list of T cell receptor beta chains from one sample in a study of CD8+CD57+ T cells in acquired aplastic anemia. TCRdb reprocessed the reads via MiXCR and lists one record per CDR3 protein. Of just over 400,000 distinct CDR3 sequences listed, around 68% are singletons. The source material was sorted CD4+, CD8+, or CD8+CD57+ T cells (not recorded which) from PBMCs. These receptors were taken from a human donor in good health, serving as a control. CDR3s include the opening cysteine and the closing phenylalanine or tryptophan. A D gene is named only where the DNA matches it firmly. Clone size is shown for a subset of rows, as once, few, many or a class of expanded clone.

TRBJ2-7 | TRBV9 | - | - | TGTGCCAGCAGTGTAGGACAGTTCCTCGACAATGAGCAGTACTTC | CASSVGQFLDNEQYF
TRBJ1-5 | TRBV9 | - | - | TGTGCCACCAGTAGAACTCTTGCTGGGGGTCACGTCCAGCATTTT | CATSRTLAGGHVQHF
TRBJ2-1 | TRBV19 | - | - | TGTGCCAGCAGTTTTTTAGGGCGGGGGCCCTACCATGAGCAGTTCTTC | CASSFLGRGPYHEQFF
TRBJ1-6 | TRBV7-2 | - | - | TGTGCCAGCAGCTTTGCAGCTCATACCAAGGCAGATATCCACTTT | CASSFAAHTKADIHF
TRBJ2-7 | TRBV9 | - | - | TGTGCCAGCAGCGTAGTGGGCACCTCCTACGAGCAGTACTTC | CASSVVGTSYEQYF
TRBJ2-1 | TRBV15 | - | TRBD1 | TGTGCCACCAGCAGGGGTAGACAGGGGCAGAACAATGAGCAGTTCTTC | CATSRGRQGQNNEQFF
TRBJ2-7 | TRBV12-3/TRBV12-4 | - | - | TGTGCCAGCAGGAGGGGCGGCCAAGATAACTACGAGCAGTACTTC | CASRRGGQDNYEQYF
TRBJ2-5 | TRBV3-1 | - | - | TGTGCCAGCAGCCAAAAGGGGTGGAGCCAAGAGACCCAGTACTTC | CASSQKGWSQETQYF
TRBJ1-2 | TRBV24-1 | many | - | TGTGCCACCGAAGTGGCAGTGAATATACATGGCTACACCTTC | CATEVAVNIHGYTF
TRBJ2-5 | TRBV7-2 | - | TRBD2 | TGTGCCAGCAGCCGTATTAGCGGGGGGATGACCGGGGGGACCCAGTACTTC | CASSRISGGMTGGTQYF
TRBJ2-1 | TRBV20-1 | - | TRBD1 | TGCAGTGCTAGAATGGACAGGGAACAGATCTTC | CSARMDREQIF
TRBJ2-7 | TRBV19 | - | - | TGTGCCAGTAGTATGGCCGGGGGCGTTAGGTACGAGCAGTACTTC | CASSMAGGVRYEQYF
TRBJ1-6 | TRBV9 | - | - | TGTGCCAGCAGCGCCGGGCCATCGAGCACCGGGGCACCCCTCCACTTT | CASSAGPSSTGAPLHF
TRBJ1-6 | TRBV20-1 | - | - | TGCAGTGCCCCCAATCTGAGAGGGAACACACCCCTCCACTTT | CSAPNLRGNTPLHF
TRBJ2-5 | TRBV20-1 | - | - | TGCAGTGCTAGCCGACAACTGCAAGAGACCCAGTACTTC | CSASRQLQETQYF
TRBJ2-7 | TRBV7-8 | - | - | TGTGCCAGCAGCTTCGAGGGGGGGGAGGAGTACTTC | CASSFEGGEEYF